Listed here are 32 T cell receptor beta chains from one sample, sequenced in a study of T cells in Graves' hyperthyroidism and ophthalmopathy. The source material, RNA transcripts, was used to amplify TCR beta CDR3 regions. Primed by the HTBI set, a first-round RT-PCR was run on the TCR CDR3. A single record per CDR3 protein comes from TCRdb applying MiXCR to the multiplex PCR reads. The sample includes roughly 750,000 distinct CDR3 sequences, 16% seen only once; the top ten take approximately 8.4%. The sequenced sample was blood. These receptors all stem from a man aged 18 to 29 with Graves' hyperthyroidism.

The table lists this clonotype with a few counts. CDR3 residues: CASSSTMTGRYLAQHF. DNA for the CDR3: TGTGCCAGCAGCTCCACGATGACAGGGAGATACTTGGCCCAGCATTTT. The V call is TRBV7-2, the J call TRBJ1-5; 7 nucleotides line up with TRBD1. Germline CDR1 SGHTA, CDR2 FQGNSA. J lost 11 bases, V lost 4 bases, and 17 bases had no gene match. The CDR3 totals 16 residues.

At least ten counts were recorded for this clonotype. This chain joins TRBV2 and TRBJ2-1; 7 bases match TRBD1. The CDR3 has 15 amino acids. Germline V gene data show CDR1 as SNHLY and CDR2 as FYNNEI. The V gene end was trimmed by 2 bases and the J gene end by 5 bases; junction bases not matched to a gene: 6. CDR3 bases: TGTGCCAGCAGTGAATTAGGGGGCCTCAACAATGAGCAGTTCTTC. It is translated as CASSELGGLNNEQFF.

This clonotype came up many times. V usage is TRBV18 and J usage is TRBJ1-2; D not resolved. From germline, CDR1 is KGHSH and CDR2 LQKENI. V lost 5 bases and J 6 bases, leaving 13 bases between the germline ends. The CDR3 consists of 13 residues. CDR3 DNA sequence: TGTGCCAGCTCAATCAACAGCGTCGATGGCTACACCTTC. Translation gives CASSINSVDGYTF. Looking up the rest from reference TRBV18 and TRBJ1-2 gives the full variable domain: NAGVMQNPRHLVRRRGQEARLRCSPMKGHSHVYWYRQLPEEGLKFMVYLQKENIIDESGMPKERFSAEFPKEGPSILRIQQVVRGDSAAYFCASSINSVDGYTFGSGTRLTVV.

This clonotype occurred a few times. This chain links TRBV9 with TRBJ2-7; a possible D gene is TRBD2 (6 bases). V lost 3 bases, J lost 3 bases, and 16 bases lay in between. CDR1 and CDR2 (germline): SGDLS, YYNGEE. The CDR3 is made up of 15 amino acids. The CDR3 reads CASSASGSTNYEQYF. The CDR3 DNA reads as TGTGCCAGCAGCGCCAGCGGGTCCACAAACTACGAGCAGTACTTC. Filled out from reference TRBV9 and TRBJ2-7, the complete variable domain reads DSGVTQTPKHLITATGQRVTLRCSPRSGDLSVYWYQQSLDQGLQFLIQYYNGEERAKGNILERFSAQQFPDLHSELNLSSLELGDSALYFCASSASGSTNYEQYFGPGTRLTVT.

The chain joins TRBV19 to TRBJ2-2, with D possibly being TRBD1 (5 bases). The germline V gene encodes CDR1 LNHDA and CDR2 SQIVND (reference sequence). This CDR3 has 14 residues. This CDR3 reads CAGANSANTGELFF. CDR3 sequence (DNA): TGTGCAGGGGCGAATAGTGCGAACACCGGGGAGCTGTTTTTT.

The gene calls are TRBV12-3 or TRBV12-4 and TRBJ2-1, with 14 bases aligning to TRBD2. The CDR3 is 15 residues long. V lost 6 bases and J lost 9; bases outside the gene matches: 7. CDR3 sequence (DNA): TGTGCCAGCAGCAAACCCGGACTAGCGGGAGGTGAGCAGTTCTTC. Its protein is CASSKPGLAGGEQFF.

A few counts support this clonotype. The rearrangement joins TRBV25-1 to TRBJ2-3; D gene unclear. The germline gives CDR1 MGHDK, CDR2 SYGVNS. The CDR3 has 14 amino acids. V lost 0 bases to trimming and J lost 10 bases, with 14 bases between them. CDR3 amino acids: CASSEYGVVVPQYF. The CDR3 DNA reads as TGTGCCAGCAGTGAATATGGGGTGGTAGTCCCGCAGTATTTT.

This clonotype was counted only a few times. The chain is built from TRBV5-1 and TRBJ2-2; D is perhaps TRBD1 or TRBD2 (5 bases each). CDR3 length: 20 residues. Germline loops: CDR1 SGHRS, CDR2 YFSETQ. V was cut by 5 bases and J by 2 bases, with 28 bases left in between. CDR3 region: CASRLRAWGLVRGNTGELFF. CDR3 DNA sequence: TGCGCCAGCAGACTCCGAGCCTGGGGCCTAGTTCGGGGTAACACCGGGGAGCTGTTTTTT. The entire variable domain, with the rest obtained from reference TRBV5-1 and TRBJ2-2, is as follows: KAGVTQTPRYLIKTRGQQVTLSCSPISGHRSVSWYQQTPGQGLQFLFEYFSETQRNKGNFPGRFSGRQFSNSRSEMNVSTLELGDSALYLCASRLRAWGLVRGNTGELFFGEGSRLTVL.

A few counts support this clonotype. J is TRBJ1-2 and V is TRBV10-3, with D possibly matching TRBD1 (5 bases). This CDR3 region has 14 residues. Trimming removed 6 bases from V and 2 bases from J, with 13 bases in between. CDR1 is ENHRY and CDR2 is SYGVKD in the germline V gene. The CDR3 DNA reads TGTGCCATCAGCAGACAGAGCTCCAACTATGGCTACACCTTC. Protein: CAISRQSSNYGYTF.

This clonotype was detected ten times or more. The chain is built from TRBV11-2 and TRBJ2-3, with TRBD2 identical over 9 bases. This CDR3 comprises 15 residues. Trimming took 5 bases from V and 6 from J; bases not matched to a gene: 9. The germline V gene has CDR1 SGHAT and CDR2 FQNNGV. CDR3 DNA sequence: TGTGCCAGCAGCCGACTAGCGGTCGGAGGGGATACGCAGTATTTT. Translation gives CASSRLAVGGDTQYF.

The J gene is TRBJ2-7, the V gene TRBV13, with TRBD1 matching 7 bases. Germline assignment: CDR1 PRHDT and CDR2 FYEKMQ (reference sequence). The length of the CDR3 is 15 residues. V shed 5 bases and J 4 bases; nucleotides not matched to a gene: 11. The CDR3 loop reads CASSHQGVGFYEQYF. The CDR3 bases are TGTGCCAGCAGCCATCAGGGGGTCGGGTTTTACGAGCAGTACTTC.

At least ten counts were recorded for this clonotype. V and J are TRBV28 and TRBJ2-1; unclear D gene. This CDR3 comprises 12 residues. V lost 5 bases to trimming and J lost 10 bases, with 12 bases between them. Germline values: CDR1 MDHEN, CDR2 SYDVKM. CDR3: CASSIPSREQFF. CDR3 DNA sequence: TGTGCCAGCAGTATCCCGTCGAGAGAGCAGTTCTTC.

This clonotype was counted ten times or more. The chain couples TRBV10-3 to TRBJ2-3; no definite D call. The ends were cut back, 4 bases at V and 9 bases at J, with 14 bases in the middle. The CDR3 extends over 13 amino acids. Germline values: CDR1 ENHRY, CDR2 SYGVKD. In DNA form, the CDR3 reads TGTGCCATCAGTGGGACCAGTCAAGGGACGCAGTATTTT. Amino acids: CAISGTSQGTQYF.

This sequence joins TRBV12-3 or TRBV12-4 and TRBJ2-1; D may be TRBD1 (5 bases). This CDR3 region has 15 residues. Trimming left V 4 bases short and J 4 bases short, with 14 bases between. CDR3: CASSSRQLEYNEQFF. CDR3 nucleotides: TGTGCCAGCAGTTCCCGACAGTTAGAATACAATGAGCAGTTCTTC.

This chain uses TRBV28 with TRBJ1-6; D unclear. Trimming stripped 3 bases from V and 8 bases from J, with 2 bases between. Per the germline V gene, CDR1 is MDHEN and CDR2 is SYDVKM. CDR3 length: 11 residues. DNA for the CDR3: TGTGCCAGCAGTTTCGATTCACCCCTCCACTTT. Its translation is CASSFDSPLHF.

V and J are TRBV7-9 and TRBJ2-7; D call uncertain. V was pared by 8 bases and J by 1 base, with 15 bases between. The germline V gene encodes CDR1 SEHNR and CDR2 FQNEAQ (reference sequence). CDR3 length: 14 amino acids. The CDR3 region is CASVPSGGSYEQYF. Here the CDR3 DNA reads TGTGCCAGCGTACCTTCCGGCGGTTCCTACGAGCAGTACTTC.

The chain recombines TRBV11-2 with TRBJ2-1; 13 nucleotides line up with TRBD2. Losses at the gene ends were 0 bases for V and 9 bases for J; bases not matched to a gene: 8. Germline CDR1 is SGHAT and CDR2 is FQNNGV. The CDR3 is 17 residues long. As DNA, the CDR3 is TGTGCCAGCAGCTTAGATGGAACTAGCGGGAGGGCGGGTGAGCAGTTCTTC. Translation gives CASSLDGTSGRAGEQFF. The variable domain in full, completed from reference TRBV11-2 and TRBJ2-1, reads EAGVAQSPRYKIIEKRQSVAFWCNPISGHATLYWYQQILGQGPKLLIQFQNNGVVDDSQLPKDRFSAERLKGVDSTLKIQPAKLEDSAVYLCASSLDGTSGRAGEQFFGPGTRLTVL.

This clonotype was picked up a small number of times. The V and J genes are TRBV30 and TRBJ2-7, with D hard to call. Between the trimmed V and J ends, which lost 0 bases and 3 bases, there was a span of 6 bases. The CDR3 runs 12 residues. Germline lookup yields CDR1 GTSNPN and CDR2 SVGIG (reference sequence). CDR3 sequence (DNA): TGTGCCTGGAGTGTAAGGTACTACGAGCAGTACTTC. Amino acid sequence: CAWSVRYYEQYF.

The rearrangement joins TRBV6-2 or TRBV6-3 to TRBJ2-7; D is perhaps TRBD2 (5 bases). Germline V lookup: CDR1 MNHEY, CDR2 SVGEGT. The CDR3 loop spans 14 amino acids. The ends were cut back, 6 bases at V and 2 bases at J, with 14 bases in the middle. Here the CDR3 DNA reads TGTGCCAGCAGGCGAGGGAAAGTTGCCTACGAGCAGTACTTC. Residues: CASRRGKVAYEQYF.

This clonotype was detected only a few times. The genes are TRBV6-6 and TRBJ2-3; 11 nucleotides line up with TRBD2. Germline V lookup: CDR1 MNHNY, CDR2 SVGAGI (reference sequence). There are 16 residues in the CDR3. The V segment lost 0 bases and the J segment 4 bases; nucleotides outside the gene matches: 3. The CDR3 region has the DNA TGTGCCAGCAGTTACTCACTAGCGGGAGAACCAGATACGCAGTATTTT. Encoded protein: CASSYSLAGEPDTQYF.

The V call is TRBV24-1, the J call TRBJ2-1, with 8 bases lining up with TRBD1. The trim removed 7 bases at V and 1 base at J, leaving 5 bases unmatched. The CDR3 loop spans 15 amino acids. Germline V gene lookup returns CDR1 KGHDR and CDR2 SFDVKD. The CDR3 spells CATRATGGSYNEQFF. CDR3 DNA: TGTGCCACCAGGGCTACAGGGGGTTCCTACAATGAGCAGTTCTTC.

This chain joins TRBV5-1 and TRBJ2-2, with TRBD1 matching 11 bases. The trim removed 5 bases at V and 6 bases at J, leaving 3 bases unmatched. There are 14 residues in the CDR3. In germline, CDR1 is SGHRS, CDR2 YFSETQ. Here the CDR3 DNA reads TGCGCCAGCAGTGGACAGGGGGCGCCCGGGGAGCTGTTTTTT. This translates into CASSGQGAPGELFF.

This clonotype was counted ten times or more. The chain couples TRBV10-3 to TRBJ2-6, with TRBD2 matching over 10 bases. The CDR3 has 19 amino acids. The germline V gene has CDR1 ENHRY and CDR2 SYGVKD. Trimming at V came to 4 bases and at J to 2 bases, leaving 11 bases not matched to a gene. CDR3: CAISATGLASRAGANVLTF. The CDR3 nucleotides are TGTGCCATCAGTGCAACGGGACTAGCGAGCCGAGCTGGGGCCAACGTCCTGACTTTC.

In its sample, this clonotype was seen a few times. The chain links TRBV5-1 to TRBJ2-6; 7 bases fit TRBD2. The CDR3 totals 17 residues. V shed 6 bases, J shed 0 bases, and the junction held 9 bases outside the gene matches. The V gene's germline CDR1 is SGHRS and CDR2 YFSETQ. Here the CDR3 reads CASTALGGVSGANVLTF. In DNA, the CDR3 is TGCGCCAGCACCGCCTTGGGAGGGGTCTCTGGGGCCAACGTCCTGACTTTC.

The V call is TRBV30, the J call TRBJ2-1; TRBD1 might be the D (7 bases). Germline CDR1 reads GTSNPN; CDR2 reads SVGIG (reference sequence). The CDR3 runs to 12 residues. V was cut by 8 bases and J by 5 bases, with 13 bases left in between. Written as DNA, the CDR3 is TGTGCCCTGGAGGGGGCTCACAATGAGCAGTTCTTC. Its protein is CALEGAHNEQFF.

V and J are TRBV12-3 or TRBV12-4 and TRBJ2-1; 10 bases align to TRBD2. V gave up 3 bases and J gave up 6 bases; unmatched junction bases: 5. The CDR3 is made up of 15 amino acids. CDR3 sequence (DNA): TGTGCCAGCAGTTTGATACTAGCGGGAATCAATGAGCAGTTCTTC. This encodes CASSLILAGINEQFF.

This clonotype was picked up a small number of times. The DNA for the CDR3 is TGTGCCAGCAGTTTTAGCTCAGAGACCCAGTACTTC. Translating gives CASSFSSETQYF. The gene calls are TRBV12-3 or TRBV12-4 and TRBJ2-5; D not certain. Trimming stripped 3 bases from V and 4 bases from J, with 6 bases between. CDR3 size: 12 residues.

DNA of the CDR3: TGTGCCAGCAGGGGGGGGGGGGGGGGGGCGTTGGAGACCCAGTACTTC. Translated, it gives CASRGGGGGALETQYF. This chain uses TRBV9 with TRBJ2-5; D is perhaps TRBD2 (7 bases). V dropped 5 bases and J dropped 5 bases, with 22 bases sitting between them. This CDR3 has 16 amino acids. CDR1 and CDR2 (germline): SGDLS, YYNGEE.

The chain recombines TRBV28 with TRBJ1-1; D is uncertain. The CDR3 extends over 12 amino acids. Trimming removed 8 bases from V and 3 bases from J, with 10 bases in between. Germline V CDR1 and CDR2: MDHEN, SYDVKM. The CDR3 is CASCAPYTEAFF. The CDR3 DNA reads TGTGCCAGCTGTGCCCCCTACACTGAAGCTTTCTTT. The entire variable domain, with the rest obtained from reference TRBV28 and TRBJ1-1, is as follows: DVKVTQSSRYLVKRTGEKVFLECVQDMDHENMFWYRQDPGLGLRLIYFSYDVKMKEKGDIPEGYSVSREKKERFSLILESASTNQTSMYLCASCAPYTEAFFGQGTRLTVV.

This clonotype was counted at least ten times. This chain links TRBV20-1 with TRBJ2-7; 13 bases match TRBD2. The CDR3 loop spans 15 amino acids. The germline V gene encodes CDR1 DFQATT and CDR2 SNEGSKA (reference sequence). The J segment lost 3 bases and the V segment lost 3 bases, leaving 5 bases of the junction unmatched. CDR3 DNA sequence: TGCAGTGCTAGGGCGGGGACTAGCGGGAACTACGAGCAGTACTTC. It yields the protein CSARAGTSGNYEQYF.

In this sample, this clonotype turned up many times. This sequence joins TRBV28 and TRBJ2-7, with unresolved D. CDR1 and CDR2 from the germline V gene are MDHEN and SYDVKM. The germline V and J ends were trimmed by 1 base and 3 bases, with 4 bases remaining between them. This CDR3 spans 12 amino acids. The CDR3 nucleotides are TGTGCCAGCAGTTTATTGATCTACGAGCAGTACTTC. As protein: CASSLLIYEQYF.

The CDR3 is CASSLERGWYEQYF. The CDR3, as DNA: TGTGCCAGCAGCTTAGAGCGGGGTTGGTACGAGCAGTACTTC. The chain employs TRBV7-9 and TRBJ2-7, with 7 bases fitting TRBD2. The J segment lost 4 bases and the V segment lost 1 base, leaving 4 bases of the junction unmatched. The CDR3 consists of 14 residues. Germline CDR1 is SEHNR and CDR2 is FQNEAQ (reference sequence).